This record concerns one T cell receptor (beta chain) sequence. The CDR3 spans 16 residues. The ends were cut back, 2 bases at V and 1 base at J, with 14 bases in the middle. From germline, CDR1 is SGHVS and CDR2 FNYEAQ. The record originates from a study of tumor-infiltrating lymphocytes in oesophageal squamous cell carcinoma. TCRdb reprocessed the PCR reads with MiXCR, giving one entry per CDR3 protein. The sample lists 16,000 or so distinct CDR3 sequences; roughly 42% were seen once. The TCR comes from a male donor with esophageal squamous cell carcinoma. Sequences were obtained from esophageal tumor tissue. The rearrangement uses TRBV7-6 and TRBJ1-1, with D unclear. CDR3 nucleotide sequence: TGTGCCAGCAGCTTAACGGCAGCTAAGGGGAACACTGAAGCTTTCTTT. This encodes CASSLTAAKGNTEAFF.